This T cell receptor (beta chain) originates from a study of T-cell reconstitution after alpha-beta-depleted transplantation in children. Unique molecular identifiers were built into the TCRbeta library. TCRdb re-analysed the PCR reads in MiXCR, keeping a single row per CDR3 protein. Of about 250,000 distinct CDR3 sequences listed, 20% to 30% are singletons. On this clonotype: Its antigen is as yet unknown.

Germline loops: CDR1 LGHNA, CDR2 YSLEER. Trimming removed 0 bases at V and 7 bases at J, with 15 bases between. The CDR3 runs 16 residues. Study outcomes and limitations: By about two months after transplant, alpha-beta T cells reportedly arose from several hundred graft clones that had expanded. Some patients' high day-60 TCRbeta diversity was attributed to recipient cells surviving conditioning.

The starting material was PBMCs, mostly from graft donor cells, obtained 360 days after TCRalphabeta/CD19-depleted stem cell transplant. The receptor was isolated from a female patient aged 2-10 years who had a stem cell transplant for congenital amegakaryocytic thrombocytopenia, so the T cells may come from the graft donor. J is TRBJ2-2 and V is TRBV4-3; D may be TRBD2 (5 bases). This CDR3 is CASSQDTRGSGGELFF. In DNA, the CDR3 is TGCGCCAGCAGCCAAGATACCCGGGGATCGGGCGGGGAGCTGTTTTTT.